The clone carrying this T cell receptor beta chain was seen repeatedly, ten times or more. Its antigen remains unidentified. Profiled with immunoSEQ multiplex PCR; TCRdb holds only in-frame clones, not every one. Of 120,000 to 150,000 clones detected, around 83% appear once; the ten largest clones hold roughly 4%. The entry originates in a study of T cell responses to AZD1222 COVID-19 vaccine. Study-level findings and limits: Two AZD1222 administrations were followed by greater Spike-specific TCR breadth and depth. No day 14 peak samples; only post-peak repertoires were characterized. The donor group comprised mostly white British people and more females; the analysis possibly underestimated clonal diversity. Close to half of spike-specific TCRs reportedly recognize unmutated variant regions.

This TCR was recovered from an adult in good health. Sequences were derived from peripheral blood, sampled on day 0 of MenACWY control vaccination.

The CDR3, as DNA: TGTGCCAGCAGCCCACTAGCGGGGGGGATCTACAATGAGCAGTTCTTC. Its translation: CASSPLAGGIYNEQFF. The rearrangement uses TRBV9 and TRBJ2-1; the match to TRBD2 covers 13 bases. Trimming took 4 bases from V and 3 from J; bases not matched to a gene: 4. Germline CDR1 reads SGDLS; CDR2 reads YYNGEE. The CDR3 runs to 16 residues.